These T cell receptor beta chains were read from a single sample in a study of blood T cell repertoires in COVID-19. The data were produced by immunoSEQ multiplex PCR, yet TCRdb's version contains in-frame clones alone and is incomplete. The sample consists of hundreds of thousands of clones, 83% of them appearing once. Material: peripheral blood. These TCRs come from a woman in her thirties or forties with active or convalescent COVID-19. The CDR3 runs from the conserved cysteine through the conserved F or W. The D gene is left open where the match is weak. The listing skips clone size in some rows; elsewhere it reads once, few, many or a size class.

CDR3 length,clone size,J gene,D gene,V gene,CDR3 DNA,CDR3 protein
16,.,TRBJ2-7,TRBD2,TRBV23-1,TGCGCCAGCACCCGATCGACTTCTCGGGGGGCCTACGAGCAGTACTTC,CASTRSTSRGAYEQYF
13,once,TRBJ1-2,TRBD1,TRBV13,TGTGCCAGCAGCCCAGGGACAGGCTATGGCTACACCTTC,CASSPGTGYGYTF
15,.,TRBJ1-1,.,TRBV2,TGTGCCAGCAGTGAAGGGCCAAGGGGAAACTTGGGAGCTTTCTTT,CASSEGPRGNLGAFF
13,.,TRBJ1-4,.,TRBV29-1,TGCAGCGTTGGGGGGGGAGTTAATGAAAAACTGTTTTTT,CSVGGGVNEKLFF
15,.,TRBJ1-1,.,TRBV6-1,TGTGCCAGCAGTGAAATGGAGGTATCGGGTACTGAAGCTTTCTTT,CASSEMEVSGTEAFF
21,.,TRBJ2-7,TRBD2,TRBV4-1,TGCGCCAGCAGCCAAGATCTGTGGGGAGGGATACTAGCGGGAGGTACCTACGAGCAGTACTTC,CASSQDLWGGILAGGTYEQYF
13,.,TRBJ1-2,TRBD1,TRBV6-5,TGTGCCAGCAGCCGACAGGGGCGGTATGGCTACACCTTC,CASSRQGRYGYTF
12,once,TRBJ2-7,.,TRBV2,TGTGCCAGCAGTGAACAGGACTACGAGCAGTACTTC,CASSEQDYEQYF
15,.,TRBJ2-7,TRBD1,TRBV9,TGTGCCAGCAGCGTAGGGGGACAGGGGTCCTACGAGCAGTACTTC,CASSVGGQGSYEQYF
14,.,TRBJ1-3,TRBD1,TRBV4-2,TGTGCCAGCAGCGCAGGGGGGTCTGGAAACACCATATATTTT,CASSAGGSGNTIYF
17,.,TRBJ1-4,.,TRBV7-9,TGTGCCAGCAGCTTAACAAACAAACGGGGGTTGGAAGAAAAACTGTTTTTT,CASSLTNKRGLEEKLFF
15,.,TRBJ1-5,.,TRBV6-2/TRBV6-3,TGTGCCAGCAGTCCAGGGTTCGTAGGCAATCAGCCCCAGCATTTT,CASSPGFVGNQPQHF
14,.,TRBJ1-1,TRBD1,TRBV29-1,TGCAGCGTTCTAAGGACAGGGTTAGACACTGAAGCTTTCTTT,CSVLRTGLDTEAFF
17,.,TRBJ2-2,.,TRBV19,TGTGCCAGTAGTATAGTGCAATCGACTAGTAGGAACGGGGAGCTGTTTTTT,CASSIVQSTSRNGELFF
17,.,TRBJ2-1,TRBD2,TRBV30,TGTGCCTGGAGTACACTAGCGGGGAAGAGCTCCTACAATGAGCAGTTCTTC,CAWSTLAGKSSYNEQFF
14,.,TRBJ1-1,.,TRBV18,TGTGCCAGCTCACCACCGGGGAGCAACACTGAAGCTTTCTTT,CASSPPGSNTEAFF
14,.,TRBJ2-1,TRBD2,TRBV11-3,TGTGCCAGCAGCTTAGTACTAGCGGGGGGGAGATCGTTCTTC,CASSLVLAGGRSFF
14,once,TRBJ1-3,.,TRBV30,TGTGCCTGGGGGTACAGGTTTAAGGGAAACACCATATATTTT,CAWGYRFKGNTIYF
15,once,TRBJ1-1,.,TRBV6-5,TGTGCCAGCAGTTACTCGAGCGCGGGGATGAAGAGTGCTTTCTTT,CASSYSSAGMKSAFF
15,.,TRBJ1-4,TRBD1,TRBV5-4,TGTGCCAGCAGCTTAAACACAGGGGTCGATGAAAAACTGTTTTTT,CASSLNTGVDEKLFF
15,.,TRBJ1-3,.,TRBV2,TGTGCCAGCAGAACTGGAAAGGGGAGCGGGAACACCATATATTTT,CASRTGKGSGNTIYF
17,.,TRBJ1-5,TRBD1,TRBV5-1,TGCGCCAGCAGCCCCACATCCTCGACAGGGACGGATCAGCCCCAGCATTTT,CASSPTSSTGTDQPQHF
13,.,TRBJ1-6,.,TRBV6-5,TGTGCCAGCAGTCCGAGGGTTGATTCACCCCTCCACTTT,CASSPRVDSPLHF
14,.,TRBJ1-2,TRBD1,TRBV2,TGTGCCAGCAGTGAACGGGACAGTAGCTATGGCTACACCTTC,CASSERDSSYGYTF
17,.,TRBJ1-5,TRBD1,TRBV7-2,TGTGCCAGCAGCCAGGGGGGACAGGGGTATAGCAATCAGCCCCAGCATTTT,CASSQGGQGYSNQPQHF